This TCR beta chain appears in the sequencing data of a study of control samples from healthy donors and cancer patients. With 2 bases removed from V and 1 base from J, the gap between germline ends came to 5 bases. The CDR3 loop spans 13 amino acids. Only in-frame clones appear in the TCRdb table, and some are missing; sequencing was by immunoSEQ multiplex PCR. The table records approximately 89,000 clones, around nine tenths of them present only once. The specimen was blood. This sequence originates from a man in his thirties or forties in good health. The gene calls are TRBV12-3 or TRBV12-4 and TRBJ1-1; D unresolved. CDR3 sequence (DNA): TGTGCCAGCAGTTTATCCCCGAACACTGAAGCTTTCTTT. It specifies CASSLSPNTEAFF.